This TCR beta chain is drawn from a study of shared clonotypes between healthy human individuals. The CDR3 spans 15 residues. CDR1 and CDR2 from the germline V gene are SGHNT and YENEEA. V dropped 4 bases and J dropped 5; count of bases not matched to a gene: 7. Profiled with immunoSEQ multiplex PCR; TCRdb holds only in-frame clones, not every one. The table includes about 2.5 million clones, around 90% detected once. J is TRBJ2-1 and V is TRBV11-3, with TRBD2 matching over 8 bases. Sequencing was performed on naive CD4+ T cells from PBMCs. Documented subset: CD45RA+ positively selected. This TCR was sampled from a man younger than 30 in good health. Some clones in this sample may be carry-over from other donors' samples. For the CDR3, the DNA is TGTGCCAGCAGCTCCGGACTAGCCCTCAACAATGAGCAGTTCTTC. Amino acid sequence: CASSSGLALNNEQFF.